A selection of T cell receptor beta chains follows, all from one sample in a study of shared clonotypes between healthy human individuals. The assay was immunoSEQ multiplex PCR, and TCRdb's table has in-frame clones only and misses some. The sample records about 490,000 clones, around 78% being singletons. The sequencing sample was made of PBMCs. These receptors originate from a woman between 40 and 50 years old in good health. Some clones in this sample may be carry-over from other donors' samples. Each CDR3 is given with its conserved first and last residue. The D gene is left open where the match is weak. Clone size is stated in some rows and not others, as once, few, many or a class when expanded.

j_gene: TRBJ1-2; d_gene: TRBD1; abundance: .; v_gene: TRBV28; CDR3aa: CASSSQDRDYGYTF; CDR3nt: TGTGCCAGCAGTTCCCAGGACAGGGACTATGGCTACACCTTC
j_gene: TRBJ1-1; d_gene: TRBD1; abundance: .; v_gene: TRBV9; CDR3aa: CASSVEWDRDTEAFF; CDR3nt: TGTGCCAGCAGCGTAGAGTGGGACAGGGACACTGAAGCTTTCTTT
j_gene: TRBJ2-7; d_gene: .; abundance: .; v_gene: TRBV7-2; CDR3aa: CASSFWDEQYF; CDR3nt: TGTGCCAGCAGCTTTTGGGACGAGCAGTACTTC
j_gene: TRBJ1-2; d_gene: .; abundance: .; v_gene: TRBV15; CDR3aa: CATSRDGRLYGYTF; CDR3nt: TGTGCCACCAGCAGAGATGGCAGACTATATGGCTACACCTTC
j_gene: TRBJ2-7; d_gene: TRBD2; abundance: .; v_gene: TRBV6-4; CDR3aa: CASSLTSGSYEQYF; CDR3nt: TGTGCCAGCAGTCTTACTAGCGGATCCTACGAGCAGTACTTC
j_gene: TRBJ1-4; d_gene: .; abundance: .; v_gene: TRBV19; CDR3aa: CASSREDNEKLFF; CDR3nt: TGTGCCAGTAGTCGGGAGGATAATGAAAAACTGTTTTTT
j_gene: TRBJ2-5; d_gene: .; abundance: .; v_gene: TRBV7-8; CDR3aa: CASSLGGDQETQYF; CDR3nt: TGTGCCAGCAGCTTAGGAGGGGACCAAGAGACCCAGTACTTC
j_gene: TRBJ1-4; d_gene: .; abundance: .; v_gene: TRBV5-4; CDR3aa: CASSVKTEGGEKLFF; CDR3nt: TGTGCCAGCAGCGTGAAAACGGAAGGGGGTGAAAAACTGTTTTTT
j_gene: TRBJ2-7; d_gene: TRBD1; abundance: .; v_gene: TRBV6-5; CDR3aa: CASSYTPDRADEQYF; CDR3nt: TGTGCCAGCAGTTACACCCCGGACAGGGCGGACGAGCAGTACTTC
j_gene: TRBJ2-1; d_gene: TRBD2; abundance: .; v_gene: TRBV28; CDR3aa: CASTPGSGRVNEQFF; CDR3nt: TGTGCCAGCACCCCTGGGAGCGGGAGGGTCAATGAGCAGTTCTTC
j_gene: TRBJ2-1; d_gene: TRBD1; abundance: .; v_gene: TRBV18; CDR3aa: CASTTTRQGTRRSSYNEQFF; CDR3nt: TGTGCCAGCACCACCACTAGACAGGGGACCCGAAGGAGCTCCTACAATGAGCAGTTCTTC
j_gene: TRBJ2-7; d_gene: .; abundance: .; v_gene: TRBV30; CDR3aa: CAWSPGREQYF; CDR3nt: TGTGCCTGGAGTCCAGGGAGGGAGCAGTACTTC
j_gene: TRBJ2-7; d_gene: .; abundance: once; v_gene: TRBV5-1; CDR3aa: CASSLGTGLGTDEQYF; CDR3nt: TGCGCCAGCAGCTTGGGTACCGGATTGGGAACCGACGAGCAGTACTTC
j_gene: TRBJ1-2; d_gene: .; abundance: .; v_gene: TRBV14; CDR3aa: CASSQEVTRPDYGYTF; CDR3nt: TGTGCCAGCAGCCAAGAAGTGACACGGCCCGACTATGGCTACACCTTC
j_gene: TRBJ2-3; d_gene: TRBD2; abundance: .; v_gene: TRBV27; CDR3aa: CASSRKGTSGLIPSTDTQYF; CDR3nt: TGTGCCAGCAGCCGCAAGGGGACTAGCGGACTCATTCCTAGCACAGATACGCAGTATTTT
j_gene: TRBJ1-2; d_gene: .; abundance: .; v_gene: TRBV7-8; CDR3aa: CASSLEGWRGYTF; CDR3nt: TGTGCCAGCAGCTTAGAGGGATGGAGGGGCTACACCTTC
j_gene: TRBJ2-7; d_gene: .; abundance: .; v_gene: TRBV11-3; CDR3aa: CASSLGTEQQYF; CDR3nt: TGTGCCAGCAGCTTAGGGACCGAACAGCAGTACTTC
j_gene: TRBJ2-7; d_gene: .; abundance: .; v_gene: TRBV15; CDR3aa: CATSRGGQPYEQYF; CDR3nt: TGTGCCACCAGCAGAGGGGGACAACCATACGAGCAGTACTTC
j_gene: TRBJ2-1; d_gene: .; abundance: .; v_gene: TRBV7-3; CDR3aa: CASSTLGSYNEQFF; CDR3nt: TGTGCCAGCAGCACCCTAGGTAGCTACAATGAGCAGTTCTTC
j_gene: TRBJ1-1; d_gene: .; abundance: few; v_gene: TRBV7-2; CDR3aa: CASSFDGTEAFF; CDR3nt: TGTGCCAGCAGCTTCGACGGAACTGAAGCTTTCTTT
j_gene: TRBJ2-1; d_gene: TRBD1; abundance: .; v_gene: TRBV29-1; CDR3aa: CSAGTAYNEQFF; CDR3nt: TGCAGCGCCGGGACAGCCTACAATGAGCAGTTCTTC
j_gene: TRBJ2-7; d_gene: .; abundance: .; v_gene: TRBV7-8; CDR3aa: CASSLSGHSYEQYF; CDR3nt: TGTGCCAGCAGCTTAAGCGGGCACTCCTACGAGCAGTACTTC